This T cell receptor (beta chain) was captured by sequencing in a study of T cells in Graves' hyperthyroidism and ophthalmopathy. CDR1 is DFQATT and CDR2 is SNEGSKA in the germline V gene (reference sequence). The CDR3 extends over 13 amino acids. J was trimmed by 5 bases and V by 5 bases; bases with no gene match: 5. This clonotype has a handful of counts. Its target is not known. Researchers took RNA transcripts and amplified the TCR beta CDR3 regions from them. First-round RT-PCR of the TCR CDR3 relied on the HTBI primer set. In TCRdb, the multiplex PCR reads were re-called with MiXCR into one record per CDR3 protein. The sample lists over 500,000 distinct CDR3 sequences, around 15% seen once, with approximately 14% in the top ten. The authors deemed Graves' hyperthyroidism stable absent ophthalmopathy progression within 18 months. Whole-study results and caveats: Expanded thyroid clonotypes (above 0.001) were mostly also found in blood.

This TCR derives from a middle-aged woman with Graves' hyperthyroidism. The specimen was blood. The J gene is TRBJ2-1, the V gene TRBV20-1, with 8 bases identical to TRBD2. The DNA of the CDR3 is TGCAGTGCTCTTGCGGGACTAGACAATGAGCAGTTCTTC. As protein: CSALAGLDNEQFF.